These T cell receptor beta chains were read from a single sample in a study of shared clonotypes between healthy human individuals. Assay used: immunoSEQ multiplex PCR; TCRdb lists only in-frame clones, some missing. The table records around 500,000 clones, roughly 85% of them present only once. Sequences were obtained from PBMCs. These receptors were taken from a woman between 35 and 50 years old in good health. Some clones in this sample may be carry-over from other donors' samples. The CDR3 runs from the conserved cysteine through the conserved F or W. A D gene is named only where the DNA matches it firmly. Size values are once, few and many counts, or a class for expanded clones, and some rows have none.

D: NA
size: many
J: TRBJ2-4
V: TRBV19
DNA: TGTGCCAGTAGTCTCCCCGGGTTGGAAGGGGCCAAAAACATTCAGTACTTC
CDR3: CASSLPGLEGAKNIQYF

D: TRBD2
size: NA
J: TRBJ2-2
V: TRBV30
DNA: TGTGCCTGCCGTCGAGCGAGCGGGAGTCACACCGGGGAGCTGTTTTTT
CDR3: CACRRASGSHTGELFF

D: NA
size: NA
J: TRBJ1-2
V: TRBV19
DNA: TGTGCCAGTAGTATAAAAGTGGGACCTAACTATGGCTACACCTTC
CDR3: CASSIKVGPNYGYTF

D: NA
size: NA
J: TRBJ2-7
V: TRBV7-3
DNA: TGTGCCAGCCCCTCCCTCGACAGGGGGACCGGGACTAGCTACTACGAGCAGTACTTC
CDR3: CASPSLDRGTGTSYYEQYF

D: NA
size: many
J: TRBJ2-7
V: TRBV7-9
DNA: TGTGCCAGCAGCTCCCGAGGACCCTACGAGCAGTACTTC
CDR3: CASSSRGPYEQYF

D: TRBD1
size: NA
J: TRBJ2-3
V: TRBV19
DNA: TGTGCCAGTAGAACCACCGGGACAGGGTATAGCACAGATACGCAGTATTTT
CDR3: CASRTTGTGYSTDTQYF

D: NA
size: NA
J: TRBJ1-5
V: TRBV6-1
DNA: TGTGCCAGCAGTGCAGTAAATAGCAATCAGCCCCAGCATTTT
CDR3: CASSAVNSNQPQHF

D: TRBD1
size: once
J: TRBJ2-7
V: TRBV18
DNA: TGTGCCAGCTCACCACCGACAGGGGGCGAGTTCTACGAGCAGTACTTC
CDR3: CASSPPTGGEFYEQYF

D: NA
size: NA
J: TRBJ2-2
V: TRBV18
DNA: TGTGCCAGCTCACTGGGACAACCAAACACCGGGGAGCTGTTTTTT
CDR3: CASSLGQPNTGELFF

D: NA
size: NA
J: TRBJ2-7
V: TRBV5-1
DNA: TGCGCCAGCAGCTTGGCCAAAGGGGCCCAAGAGCAGTACTTC
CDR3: CASSLAKGAQEQYF

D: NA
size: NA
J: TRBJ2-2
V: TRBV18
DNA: TGTGCCAGCTCACCGGGCTCCAGTTACACCGGGGAGCTGTTTTTT
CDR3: CASSPGSSYTGELFF

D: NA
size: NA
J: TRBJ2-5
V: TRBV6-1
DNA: TGTGCCAGCGCCCTCGGAGGAGAGACCCAGTACTTC
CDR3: CASALGGETQYF

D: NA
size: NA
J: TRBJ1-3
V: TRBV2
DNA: TGTGCCAGCAGTGGCGTTCGCTCTGGAAACACCATATATTTT
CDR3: CASSGVRSGNTIYF

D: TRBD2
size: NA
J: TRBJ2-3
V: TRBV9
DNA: TGTGCCAGCAGCCCGGGACTAGCGAGCACAGATACGCAGTATTTT
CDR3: CASSPGLASTDTQYF

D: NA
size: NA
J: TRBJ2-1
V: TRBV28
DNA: TGTGCCTTGGGGGGCTCCTACAATGAGCAGTTCTTC
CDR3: CALGGSYNEQFF

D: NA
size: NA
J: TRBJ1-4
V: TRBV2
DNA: TGTGCCAGCAGTGGGGACGAAAGGCGGCTGTTTTTT
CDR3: CASSGDERRLFF

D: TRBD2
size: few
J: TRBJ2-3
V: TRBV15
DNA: TGTGCCACCAGCAGAGAGGCGGCTAGCGGGGGGGATCATACGCAGTATTTT
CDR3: CATSREAASGGDHTQYF

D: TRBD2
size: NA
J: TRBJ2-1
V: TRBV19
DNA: TGTGCCAGTAGCCCTACGACTAGCGGGGAGCAGTTCTTC
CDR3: CASSPTTSGEQFF

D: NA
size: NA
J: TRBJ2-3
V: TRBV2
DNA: TGTGCCAGCAGTGTCAGGGCGGGGAACACAGATACGCAGTATTTT
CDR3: CASSVRAGNTDTQYF

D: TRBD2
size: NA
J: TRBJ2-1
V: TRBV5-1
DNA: TGCGCCAGCAGCTTGGTAGCGGGGGCGTCGAGCTCCTACAATGAGCAGTTCTTC
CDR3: CASSLVAGASSSYNEQFF

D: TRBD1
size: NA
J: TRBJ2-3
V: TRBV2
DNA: TGTGCCAGCAGCGCAGGACAGGGAGCGAATACGCAGTATTTT
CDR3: CASSAGQGANTQYF

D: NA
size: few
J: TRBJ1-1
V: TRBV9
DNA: TGTGCCAGCAGCGTAGGACCTAGGAACACTGAAGCTTTCTTT
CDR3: CASSVGPRNTEAFF

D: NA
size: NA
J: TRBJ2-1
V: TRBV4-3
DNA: TGCGCCAGCAGCCAAGTTGCAGCCAATGAGCAGTTCTTC
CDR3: CASSQVAANEQFF

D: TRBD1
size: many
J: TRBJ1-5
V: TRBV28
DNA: TGTGCCAGCACTTTTTATAGGGGACAGGGAGGTCAGCCCCAGCATTTT
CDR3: CASTFYRGQGGQPQHF

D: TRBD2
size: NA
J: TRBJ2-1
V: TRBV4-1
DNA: TGCGCCAGCAGCCAAGCCCGGGGACTAGCGGGAGGCGCGGATGAGCAGTTCTTC
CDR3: CASSQARGLAGGADEQFF

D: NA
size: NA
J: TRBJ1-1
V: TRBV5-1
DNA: TGCGCCAGCAGCTCGGCGGGGGGCACTGAAGCTTTCTTT
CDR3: CASSSAGGTEAFF

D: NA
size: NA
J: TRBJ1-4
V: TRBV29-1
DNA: TGCAGCTTCCGCCGTCGGACAACTAATGAAAAACTGTTTTTT
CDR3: CSFRRRTTNEKLFF

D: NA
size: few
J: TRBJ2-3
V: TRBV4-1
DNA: TGCGCCAGCAGCCAAGAAGTCGGGGGCCGGAATCGTACGCAGTATTTT
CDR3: CASSQEVGGRNRTQYF

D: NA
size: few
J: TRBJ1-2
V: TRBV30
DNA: TGTGCCTGGAGTGTAAGGGGTGATGGGGATGGCTACACCTTC
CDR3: CAWSVRGDGDGYTF

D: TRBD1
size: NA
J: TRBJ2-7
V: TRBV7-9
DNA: TGTGCCAGCAGCTTAGGCGCTGTCAGGGGGAACGAGCAGTACTTC
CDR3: CASSLGAVRGNEQYF

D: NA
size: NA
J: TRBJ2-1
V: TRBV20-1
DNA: TGCAGTGCCCTTTGGGGGAATGAGCAGTTCTTC
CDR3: CSALWGNEQFF

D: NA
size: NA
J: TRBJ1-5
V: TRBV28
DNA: TGTGCCAGCGTAGACGTGGGGGGTAGCAATCAGCCCCAGCATTTT
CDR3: CASVDVGGSNQPQHF

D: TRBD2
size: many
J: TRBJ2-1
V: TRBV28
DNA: TGTGCCAGCAGTTTAGGACTAGCGGGAACCCAACGTAGATACAATGAGCAGTTCTTC
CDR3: CASSLGLAGTQRRYNEQFF

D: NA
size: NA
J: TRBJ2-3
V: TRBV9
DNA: TGTGCCAGCAGCCCCTCTAGCATACGCACAGATACGCAGTATTTT
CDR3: CASSPSSIRTDTQYF

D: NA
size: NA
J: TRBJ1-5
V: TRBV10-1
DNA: TGCGCCAGCAACGGGACCCCCCGGGCCAATCAGCCCCAGCATTTT
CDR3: CASNGTPRANQPQHF

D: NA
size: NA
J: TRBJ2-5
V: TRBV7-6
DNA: TGTGCCAGCAGACAAAAGGGCTTCGAGTCAAATCGGGAGACCCAGTACTTC
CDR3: CASRQKGFESNRETQYF

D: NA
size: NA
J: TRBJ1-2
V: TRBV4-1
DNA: TGCGCCAGCAGCCACGGATCGGGCGCCTATGGCTACACCTTC
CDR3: CASSHGSGAYGYTF

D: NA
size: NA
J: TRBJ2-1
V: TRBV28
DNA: TGTGCCAGCAGCCCCCAGTTCAATGAGCAGTTCTTC
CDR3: CASSPQFNEQFF

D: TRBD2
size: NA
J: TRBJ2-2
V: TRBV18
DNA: TGTGCCAGCTCACCACGGCAAGCGGGAGGGCCGGGAACCGGGGAGCTGTTTTTT
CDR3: CASSPRQAGGPGTGELFF

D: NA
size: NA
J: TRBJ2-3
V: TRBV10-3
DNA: TGTGCCATCAGTGAGGACGGTGGAGGTACGCAGTATTTT
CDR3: CAISEDGGGTQYF

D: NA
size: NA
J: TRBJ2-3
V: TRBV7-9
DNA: TGTGCCAGCAGCCCAAGGAGGGGGAGGGCCTCAGATACGCAGTATTTT
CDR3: CASSPRRGRASDTQYF

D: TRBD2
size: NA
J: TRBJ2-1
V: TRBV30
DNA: TGTGCCTGGAGTACCCCCTTAGCGGGAGGGTACAATGAGCAGTTCTTC
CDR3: CAWSTPLAGGYNEQFF

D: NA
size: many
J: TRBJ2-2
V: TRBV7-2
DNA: TGTGCCAGCAGCTTAGGGTCAAACGGGGAGCTGTTTTTT
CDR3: CASSLGSNGELFF

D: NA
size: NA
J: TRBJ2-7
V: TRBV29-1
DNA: TGCAGCGTGGGACTCGATACCTACGAGCAGTACTTC
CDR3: CSVGLDTYEQYF

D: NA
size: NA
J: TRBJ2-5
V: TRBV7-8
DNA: TGTGCCAGCAGCCCCTTAGGGGGGAGGGAGACCCAGTACTTC
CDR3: CASSPLGGRETQYF

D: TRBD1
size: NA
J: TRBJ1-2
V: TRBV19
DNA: TGTGCCAGTACCGAACAGGGGGCAGGTGGCTACACCTTC
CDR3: CASTEQGAGGYTF

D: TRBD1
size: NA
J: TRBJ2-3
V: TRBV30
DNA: TGTGCCTGGACCCCTGGACAGGTAGATACGCAGTATTTT
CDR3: CAWTPGQVDTQYF

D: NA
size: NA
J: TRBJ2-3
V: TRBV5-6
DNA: TGTGCCAGCAGCCGCTCGGGGGCATTGTTCTATTTT
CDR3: CASSRSGALFYF

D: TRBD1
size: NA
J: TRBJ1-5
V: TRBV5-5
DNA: TGTGCCAGCAGCGGCTCAGGGGGAGGTGTCAATCAGCCCCAGCATTTT
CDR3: CASSGSGGGVNQPQHF

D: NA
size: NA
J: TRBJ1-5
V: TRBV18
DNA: TGTGCCAGCTCACCACGGGCGGACCTCTATAGCAATCAGCCCCAGCATTTT
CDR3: CASSPRADLYSNQPQHF

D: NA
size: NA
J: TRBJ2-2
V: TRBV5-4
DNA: TGTGCCAGCAGCCTAAAGGACAAGCCAAACACCGGGGAGCTGTTTTTT
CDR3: CASSLKDKPNTGELFF

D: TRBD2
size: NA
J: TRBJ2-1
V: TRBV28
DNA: TGTGCCAGCAGCGCACCCGGGCTACTAGCGGGAGTCTTC
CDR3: CASSAPGLLAGVF

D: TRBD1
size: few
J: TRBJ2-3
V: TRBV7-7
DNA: TGTGCTAGCAGTTCTCGGGACAGAGATACGCAGTATTTT
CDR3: CASSSRDRDTQYF

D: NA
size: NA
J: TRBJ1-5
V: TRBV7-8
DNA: TGTGCCAGCAGCCCCTACAGGCTCCGTAATAGCAATCAGCCCCAGCATTTT
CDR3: CASSPYRLRNSNQPQHF

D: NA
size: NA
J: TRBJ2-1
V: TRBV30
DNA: TGTGCCTGGAGTGTAAGGGGGGCACTCTCCTACAATGAGCAGTTCTTC
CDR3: CAWSVRGALSYNEQFF

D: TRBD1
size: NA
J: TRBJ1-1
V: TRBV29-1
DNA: TGCAGCGCCAACAGACAGGGAGGGAGTACTGAAGCTTTCTTT
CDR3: CSANRQGGSTEAFF

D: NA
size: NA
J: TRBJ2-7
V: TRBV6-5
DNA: TGTGCCAGCAGTTACTCGCCAGACAGAGGGGAGCAGTACTTC
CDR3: CASSYSPDRGEQYF

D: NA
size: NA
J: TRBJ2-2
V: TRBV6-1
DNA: TGTGCCAGCAGCGCCGCGAGGCTGAACACCGGGGAGCTGTTTTTT
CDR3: CASSAARLNTGELFF

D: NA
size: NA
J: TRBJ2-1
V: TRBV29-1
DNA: TGCAGCGTTGATACGGTAGTCGAGCAGTTCTTC
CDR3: CSVDTVVEQFF

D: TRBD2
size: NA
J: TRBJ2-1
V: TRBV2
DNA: TGTGCCAGCAGTGGGGGACGCGGGACTAGCGGGAGGGGTGAGCAGTTCTTC
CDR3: CASSGGRGTSGRGEQFF